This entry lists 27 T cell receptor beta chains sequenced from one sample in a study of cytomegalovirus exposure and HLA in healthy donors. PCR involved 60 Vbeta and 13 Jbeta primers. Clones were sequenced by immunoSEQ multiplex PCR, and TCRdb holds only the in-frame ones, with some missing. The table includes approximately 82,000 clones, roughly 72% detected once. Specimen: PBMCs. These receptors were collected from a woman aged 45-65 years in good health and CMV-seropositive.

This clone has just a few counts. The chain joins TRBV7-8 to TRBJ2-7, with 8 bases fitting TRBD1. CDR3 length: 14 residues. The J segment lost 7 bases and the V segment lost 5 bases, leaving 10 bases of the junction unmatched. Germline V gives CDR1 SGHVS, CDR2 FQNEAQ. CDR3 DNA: TGTGCCAGCAGCCCATACCGGACAGGGCTGGAGCAGTACTTC. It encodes CASSPYRTGLEQYF.

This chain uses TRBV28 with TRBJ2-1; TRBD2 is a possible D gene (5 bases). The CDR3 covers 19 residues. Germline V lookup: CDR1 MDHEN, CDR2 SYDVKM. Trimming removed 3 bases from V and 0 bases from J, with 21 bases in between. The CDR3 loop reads CASSFDAWRAQSSYNEQFF. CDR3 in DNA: TGTGCCAGCAGTTTTGATGCGTGGCGGGCCCAAAGCTCCTACAATGAGCAGTTCTTC.

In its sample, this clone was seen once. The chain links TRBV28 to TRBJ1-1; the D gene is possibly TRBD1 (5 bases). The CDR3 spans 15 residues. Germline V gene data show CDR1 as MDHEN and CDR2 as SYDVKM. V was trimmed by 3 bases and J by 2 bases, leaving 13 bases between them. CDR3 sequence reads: CASSLIIQGNTEAFF. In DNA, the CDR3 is TGTGCCAGCAGTTTGATTATCCAGGGCAACACTGAAGCTTTCTTT. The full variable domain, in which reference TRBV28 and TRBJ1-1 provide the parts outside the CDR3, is DVKVTQSSRYLVKRTGEKVFLECVQDMDHENMFWYRQDPGLGLRLIYFSYDVKMKEKGDIPEGYSVSREKKERFSLILESASTNQTSMYLCASSLIIQGNTEAFFGQGTRLTVV.

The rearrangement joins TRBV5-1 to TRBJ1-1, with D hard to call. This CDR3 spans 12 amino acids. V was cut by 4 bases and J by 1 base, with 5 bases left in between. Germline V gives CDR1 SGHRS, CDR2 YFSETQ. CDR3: CASSHPNTEAFF. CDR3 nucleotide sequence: TGCGCCAGCAGCCATCCGAACACTGAAGCTTTCTTT.

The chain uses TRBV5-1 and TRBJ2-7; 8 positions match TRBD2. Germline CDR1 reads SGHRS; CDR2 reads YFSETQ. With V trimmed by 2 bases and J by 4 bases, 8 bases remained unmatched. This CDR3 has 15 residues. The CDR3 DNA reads TGCGCCAGCAGCTTTAACCCTAGCGGGTATTACGAGCAGTACTTC. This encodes CASSFNPSGYYEQYF.

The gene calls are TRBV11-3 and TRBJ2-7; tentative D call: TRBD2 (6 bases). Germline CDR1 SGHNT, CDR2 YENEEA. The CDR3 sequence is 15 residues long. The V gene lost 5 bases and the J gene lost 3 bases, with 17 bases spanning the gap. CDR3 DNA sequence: TGTGCCAGCAGCCCTGTGGGCGGGAAGAGCTACGAGCAGTACTTC. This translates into CASSPVGGKSYEQYF.

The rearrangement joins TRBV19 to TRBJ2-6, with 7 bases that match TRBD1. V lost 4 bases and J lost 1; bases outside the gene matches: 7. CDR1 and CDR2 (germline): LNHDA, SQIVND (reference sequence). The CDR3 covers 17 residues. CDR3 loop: CASSTGTVGSGANVLTF. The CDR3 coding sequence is TGTGCCAGTAGTACTGGGACAGTGGGATCTGGGGCCAACGTCCTGACTTTC.

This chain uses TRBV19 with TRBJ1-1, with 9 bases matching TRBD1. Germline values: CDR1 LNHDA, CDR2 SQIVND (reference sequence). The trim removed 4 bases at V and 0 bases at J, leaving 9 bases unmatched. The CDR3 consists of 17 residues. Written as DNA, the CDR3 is TGTGCCAGTAGTAGCCGGGACAGGGCCGTCATGAACACTGAAGCTTTCTTT. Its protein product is CASSSRDRAVMNTEAFF. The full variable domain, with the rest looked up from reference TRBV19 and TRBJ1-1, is DGGITQSPKYLFRKEGQNVTLSCEQNLNHDAMYWYRQDPGQGLRLIYYSQIVNDFQKGDIAEGYSVSREKKESFPLTVTSAQKNPTAFYLCASSSRDRAVMNTEAFFGQGTRLTVV.

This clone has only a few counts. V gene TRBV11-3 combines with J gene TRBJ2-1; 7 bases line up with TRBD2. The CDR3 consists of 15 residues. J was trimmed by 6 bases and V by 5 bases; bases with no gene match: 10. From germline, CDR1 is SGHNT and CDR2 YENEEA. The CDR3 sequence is CASSVTSVLSNEQFF. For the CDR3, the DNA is TGTGCCAGCAGCGTTACTAGCGTCTTGAGCAATGAGCAGTTCTTC.

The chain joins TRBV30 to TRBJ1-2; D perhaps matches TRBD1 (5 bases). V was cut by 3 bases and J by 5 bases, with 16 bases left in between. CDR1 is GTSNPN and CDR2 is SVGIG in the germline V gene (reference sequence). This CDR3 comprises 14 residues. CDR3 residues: CAWRDGGVGYGYTF. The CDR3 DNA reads TGTGCCTGGAGAGATGGAGGGGTTGGGTATGGCTACACCTTC.

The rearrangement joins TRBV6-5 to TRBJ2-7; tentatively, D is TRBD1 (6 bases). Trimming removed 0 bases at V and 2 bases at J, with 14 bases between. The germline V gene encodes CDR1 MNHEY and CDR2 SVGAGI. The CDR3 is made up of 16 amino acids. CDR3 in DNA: TGTGCCAGCAGTTACTCGAGGGCAGGGGTCCCCTACGAGCAGTACTTC. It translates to CASSYSRAGVPYEQYF.

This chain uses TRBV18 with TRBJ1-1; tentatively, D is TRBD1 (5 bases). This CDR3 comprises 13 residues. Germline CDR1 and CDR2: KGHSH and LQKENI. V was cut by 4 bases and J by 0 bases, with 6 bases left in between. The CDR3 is CASSQDMNTEAFF. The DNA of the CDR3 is TGTGCCAGCTCACAGGACATGAACACTGAAGCTTTCTTT.

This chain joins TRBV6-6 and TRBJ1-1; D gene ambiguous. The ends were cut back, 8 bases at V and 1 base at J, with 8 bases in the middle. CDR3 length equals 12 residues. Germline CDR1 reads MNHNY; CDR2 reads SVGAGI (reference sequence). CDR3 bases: TGTGCCAGCGCCCGGTCGAACACTGAAGCTTTCTTT. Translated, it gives CASARSNTEAFF.

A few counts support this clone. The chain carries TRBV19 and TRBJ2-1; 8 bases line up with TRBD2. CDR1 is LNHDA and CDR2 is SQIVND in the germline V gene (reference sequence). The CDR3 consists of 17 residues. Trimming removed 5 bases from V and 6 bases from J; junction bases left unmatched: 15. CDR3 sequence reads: CASSPPSEGGRINEQFF. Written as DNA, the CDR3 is TGTGCCAGTAGTCCCCCCAGTGAAGGCGGGAGGATCAATGAGCAGTTCTTC.

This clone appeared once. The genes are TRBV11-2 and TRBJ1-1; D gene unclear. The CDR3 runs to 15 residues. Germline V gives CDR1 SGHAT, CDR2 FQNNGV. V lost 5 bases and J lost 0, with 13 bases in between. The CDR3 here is CASSVGPILNTEAFF. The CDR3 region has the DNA TGTGCCAGCAGCGTAGGGCCCATCTTGAACACTGAAGCTTTCTTT.

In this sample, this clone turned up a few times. As DNA, the CDR3 is TGCACCACGGAGACAGATACGCAGTATTTT. It is translated as CTTETDTQYF. The rearrangement links TRBV20-1 to TRBJ2-3; D ambiguous. CDR3 size: 10 residues. CDR1 is DFQATT and CDR2 is SNEGSKA in the germline V gene (reference sequence).

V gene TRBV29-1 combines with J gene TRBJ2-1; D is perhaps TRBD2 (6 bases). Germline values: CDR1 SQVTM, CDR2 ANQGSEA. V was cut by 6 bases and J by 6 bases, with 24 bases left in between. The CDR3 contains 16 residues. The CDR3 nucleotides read TGCAGCGTGGGGACTTTGACGGGAACCGGGGGCAATGAGCAGTTCTTC. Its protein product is CSVGTLTGTGGNEQFF.

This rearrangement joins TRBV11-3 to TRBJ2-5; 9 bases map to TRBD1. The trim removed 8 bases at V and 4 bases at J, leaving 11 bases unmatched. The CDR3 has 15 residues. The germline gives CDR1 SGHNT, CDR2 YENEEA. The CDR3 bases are TGTGCCAGCGCCACCGGGACAGGGTCCCCAGAGACCCAGTACTTC. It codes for CASATGTGSPETQYF. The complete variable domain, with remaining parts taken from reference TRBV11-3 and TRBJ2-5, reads EAGVVQSPRYKIIEKKQPVAFWCNPISGHNTLYWYLQNLGQGPELLIRYENEEAVDDSQLPKDRFSAERLKGVDSTLKIQPAELGDSAVYLCASATGTGSPETQYFGPGTRLLVL.

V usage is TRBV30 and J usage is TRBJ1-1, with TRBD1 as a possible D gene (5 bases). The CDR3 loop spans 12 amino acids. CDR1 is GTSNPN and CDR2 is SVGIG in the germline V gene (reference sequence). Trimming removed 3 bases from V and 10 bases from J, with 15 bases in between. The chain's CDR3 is CAWRGDFGGAFF. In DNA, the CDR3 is TGTGCCTGGAGAGGGGACTTTGGGGGAGCTTTCTTT.

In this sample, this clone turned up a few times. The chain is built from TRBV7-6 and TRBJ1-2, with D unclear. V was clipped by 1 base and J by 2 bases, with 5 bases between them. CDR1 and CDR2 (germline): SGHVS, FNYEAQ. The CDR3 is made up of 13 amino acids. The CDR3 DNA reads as TGTGCCAGCAGCTTAGACCAGAACTATGGCTACACCTTC. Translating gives CASSLDQNYGYTF.

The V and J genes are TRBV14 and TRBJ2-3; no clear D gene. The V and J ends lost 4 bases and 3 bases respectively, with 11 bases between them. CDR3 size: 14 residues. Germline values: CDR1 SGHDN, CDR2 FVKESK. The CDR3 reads CASSRFQYTDTQYF. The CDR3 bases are TGTGCCAGCAGCCGTTTCCAGTATACAGATACGCAGTATTTT.

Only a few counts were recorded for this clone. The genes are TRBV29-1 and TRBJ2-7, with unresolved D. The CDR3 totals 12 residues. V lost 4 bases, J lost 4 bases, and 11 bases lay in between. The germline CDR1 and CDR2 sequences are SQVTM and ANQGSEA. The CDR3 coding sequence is TGCAGCGTTGCTCCAGGTGGATACGAGCAGTACTTC. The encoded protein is CSVAPGGYEQYF.

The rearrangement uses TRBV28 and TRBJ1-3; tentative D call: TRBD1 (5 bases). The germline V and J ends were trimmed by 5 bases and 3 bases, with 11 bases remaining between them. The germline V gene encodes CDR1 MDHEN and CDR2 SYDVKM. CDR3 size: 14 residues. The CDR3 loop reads CASSIARVGNTIYF. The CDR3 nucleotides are TGTGCCAGCAGTATTGCCAGGGTTGGAAACACCATATATTTT.

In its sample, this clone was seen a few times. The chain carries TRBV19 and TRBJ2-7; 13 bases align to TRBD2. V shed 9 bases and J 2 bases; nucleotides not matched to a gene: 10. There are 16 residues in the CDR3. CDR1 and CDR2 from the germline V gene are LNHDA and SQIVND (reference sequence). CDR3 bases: TGTGCCAGCACAGGGAGACTAGCGGGAGGAGCCTACGAGCAGTACTTC. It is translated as CASTGRLAGGAYEQYF.

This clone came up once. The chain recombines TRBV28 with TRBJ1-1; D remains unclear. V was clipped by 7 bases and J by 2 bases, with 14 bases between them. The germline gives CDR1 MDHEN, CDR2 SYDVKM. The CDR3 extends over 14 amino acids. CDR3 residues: CASTLPHLNTEAFF. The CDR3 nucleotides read TGTGCCAGCACCCTCCCCCACCTAAACACTGAAGCTTTCTTT.

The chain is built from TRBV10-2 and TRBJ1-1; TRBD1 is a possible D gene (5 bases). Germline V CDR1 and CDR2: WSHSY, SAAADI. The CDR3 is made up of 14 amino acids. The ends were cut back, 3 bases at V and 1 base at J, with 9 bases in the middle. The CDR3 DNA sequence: TGCGCCAGCAGTGATTCCAGGGCGAACACTGAAGCTTTCTTT. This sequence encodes CASSDSRANTEAFF.

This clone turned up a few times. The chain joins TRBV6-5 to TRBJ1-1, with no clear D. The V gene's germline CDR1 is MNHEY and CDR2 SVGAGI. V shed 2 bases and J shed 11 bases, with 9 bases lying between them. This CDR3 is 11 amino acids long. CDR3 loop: CASSYGPLAFF. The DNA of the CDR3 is TGTGCCAGCAGTTACGGCCCCCTCGCTTTCTTT.